Following are 21 T cell receptor beta chains from one sample sequenced in a study of cytomegalovirus exposure and HLA in healthy donors (dated by TCRdb to about 2017). Libraries were built with the immunoSEQ multiplex PCR assay. For the multiplex PCR, a mixture combining 60 forward primers for TCR Vbeta segments and 13 reverse primers for TCR Jbeta segments was used. What TCRdb holds here is the immuneACCESS table cut down to in-frame rearrangements. Part of the clones is not present; checked against another copy, under half of the missing clones reflect an unresolved V gene, and the others are unexplained. Across this sample there are 160,000 or so clones, with 82% seen only once. The top ten hold under 8% of the sample. Sample: PBMCs. The receptors stem from a woman aged 45 to 65 in good health and CMV-seropositive.

This sequence joins TRBV6-5 and TRBJ2-7; no firm D call. Looked up from germline, CDR1 is MNHEY and CDR2 is SVGAGI. The germline V and J ends were trimmed by 2 bases and 7 bases, with 12 bases remaining between them. CDR3 length equals 13 residues. The CDR3 DNA follows: TGTGCCAGCAGTTACGACTCCTCCTCTGAGCAGTACTTC. It translates to CASSYDSSSEQYF.

J is TRBJ2-2 and V is TRBV2, with D perhaps TRBD2 (6 bases). CDR3 length equals 16 residues. Germline CDR1 is SNHLY and CDR2 is FYNNEI. V lost 1 base and J lost 0, with 9 bases in between. The CDR3 region is CASSEGGLPNTGELFF. The CDR3 nucleotides are TGTGCCAGCAGTGAAGGGGGACTGCCGAACACCGGGGAGCTGTTTTTT.

The chain uses TRBV11-2 and TRBJ2-3; weak D call: TRBD2 (6 bases). CDR1 and CDR2 (germline): SGHAT, FQNNGV. This CDR3 contains 15 residues. V was pared by 5 bases and J by 2 bases, with 14 bases between. DNA of the CDR3: TGTGCCAGCAGCCCCTTTAGCGGCCCCACAGATACGCAGTATTTT. It encodes CASSPFSGPTDTQYF.

V and J are TRBV27 and TRBJ2-7; no reliable D call. The CDR3 has 13 residues. In germline, CDR1 is MNHEY, CDR2 SMNVEV (reference sequence). V shed 3 bases and J shed 4 bases, with 10 bases lying between them. CDR3 sequence (DNA): TGTGCCAGCAGTTTTCGTGACGGGTACGAGCAGTACTTC. As protein: CASSFRDGYEQYF.

This clone was seen a handful of times. This chain links TRBV6-1 with TRBJ1-4; 11 positions match TRBD1. This CDR3 comprises 14 residues. Trimming removed 8 bases from V and 8 bases from J; junction bases left unmatched: 7. The germline V gene encodes CDR1 MNHNS and CDR2 SASEGT. As DNA, the CDR3 is TGTGCCAGCGCCGGGACAGGGGGAAGGGAAAAACTGTTTTTT. This encodes CASAGTGGREKLFF.

The chain has TRBV2 and TRBJ2-7; TRBD1 matches at 8 bases. CDR1 is SNHLY and CDR2 is FYNNEI in the germline V gene. This CDR3 is 16 amino acids long. J was trimmed by 3 bases and V by 0 bases; bases with no gene match: 7. The CDR3 DNA sequence: TGTGCCAGCAGTGAAGCCATCTGGACAGGGTACTACGAGCAGTACTTC. Encoded protein: CASSEAIWTGYYEQYF.

This chain connects TRBV30 to TRBJ1-2; D is possibly TRBD1 (6 bases). Germline CDR1 is GTSNPN and CDR2 is SVGIG (reference sequence). Trimming cost V 0 bases and J 8 bases, with 13 bases left between them. CDR3 length: 13 residues. CDR3 coding DNA: TGTGCCTGGAGTGTGGGGCAGGGGAGCGGCTACACCTTC. This codes for CAWSVGQGSGYTF.

In its sample, this clone was seen once. This sequence joins TRBV10-3 and TRBJ2-1; TRBD2 matches at 11 bases. This CDR3 is 16 amino acids long. The junction had 7 bases not matched to a gene; V was cut back by 0 bases and J by 9 bases. Germline-derived CDR1 and CDR2 are ENHRY and SYGVKD. The CDR3: CAISESLAGGGGEQFF. The CDR3 bases are TGTGCCATCAGTGAGTCTCTAGCGGGGGGCGGAGGTGAGCAGTTCTTC.

The chain links TRBV4-3 to TRBJ2-1; 10 bases fit TRBD2. The CDR3 runs to 17 residues. Trimming at V came to 3 bases and at J to 7 bases, leaving 12 bases not matched to a gene. Germline CDR1 LGHNA, CDR2 YSLEER. As DNA, the CDR3 is TGCGCCAGCAGCCACGGGGCCGGGACTAGCGCGGCAAATGAGCAGTTCTTC. It yields the protein CASSHGAGTSAANEQFF.

The rearrangement joins TRBV30 to TRBJ1-1; TRBD1 is a possible D gene (6 bases). CDR1 and CDR2 from the germline V gene are GTSNPN and SVGIG (reference sequence). This CDR3 spans 15 amino acids. The V gene lost 4 bases and the J gene lost 3 bases, with 18 bases spanning the gap. The DNA for the CDR3 is TGTGCCTGGACCACGCAGGGGTATGGAGACACTGAAGCTTTCTTT. Translating gives CAWTTQGYGDTEAFF. Complete variable domain (other parts from reference TRBV30 and TRBJ1-1): SQTIHQWPATLVQPVGSPLSLECTVEGTSNPNLYWYRQAAGRGLQLLFYSVGIGQISSEVPQNLSASRPQDRQFILSSKKLLLSDSGFYLCAWTTQGYGDTEAFFGQGTRLTVV.

The chain is built from TRBV6-6 and TRBJ1-6; 7 positions agree with TRBD1. The CDR3 covers 14 residues. Germline CDR1 MNHNY, CDR2 SVGAGI (reference sequence). V lost 6 bases and J lost 8; bases outside the gene matches: 7. The CDR3 region has the DNA TGTGCCAGCAGCCCGGGGACAGACTATTCACCCCTCCACTTT. This codes for CASSPGTDYSPLHF.

The J gene is TRBJ2-5, the V gene TRBV2; 8 bases map to TRBD2. The germline V gene has CDR1 SNHLY and CDR2 FYNNEI. V shed 3 bases, J shed 2 bases, and the junction held 2 bases outside the gene matches. The CDR3 extends over 14 amino acids. CDR3 sequence: CASSEGTSQETQYF. CDR3 nucleotide sequence: TGTGCCAGCAGTGAGGGGACTAGTCAAGAGACCCAGTACTTC.

V gene TRBV5-4 combines with J gene TRBJ1-1; a possible D gene is TRBD1 (6 bases). Germline V gene lookup returns CDR1 SGHNT and CDR2 YYREEE (reference sequence). The V and J ends lost 3 bases and 1 base respectively, with 13 bases between them. The CDR3 length is 15 residues. CDR3 coding DNA: TGTGCCAGCAGCTCCATCGGGACACCGAACACTGAAGCTTTCTTT. This gives the protein CASSSIGTPNTEAFF. The full variable domain, completed using reference TRBV5-4 and TRBJ1-1, is ETGVTQSPTHLIKTRGQQVTLRCSSQSGHNTVSWYQQALGQGPQFIFQYYREEENGRGNFPPRFSGLQFPNYSSELNVNALELDDSALYLCASSSIGTPNTEAFFGQGTRLTVV.

This clone was detected a few times. J is TRBJ2-1 and V is TRBV7-2; 7 bases fit TRBD1. The CDR3 has 14 residues. The V gene's germline CDR1 is SGHTA and CDR2 FQGNSA. V dropped 5 bases and J dropped 2; count of bases not matched to a gene: 3. CDR3 sequence (DNA): TGTGCCAGCAGCCCGGGACAGACCTACAATGAGCAGTTCTTC. Translating gives CASSPGQTYNEQFF.

The rearrangement links TRBV7-8 to TRBJ2-7; tentative D call: TRBD1 (6 bases). The CDR3 is made up of 12 amino acids. Trimming left V 6 bases short and J 4 bases short, with 10 bases between. From germline, CDR1 is SGHVS and CDR2 FQNEAQ. This CDR3 reads CASRGTGYEQYF. The CDR3 DNA follows: TGTGCCAGCAGGGGCACAGGGTACGAGCAGTACTTC.

The chain couples TRBV5-5 to TRBJ2-7, with D perhaps TRBD2 (5 bases). Between the trimmed V and J ends, which lost 5 bases and 6 bases, there was a span of 12 bases. The V gene's germline CDR1 is SGHKS and CDR2 YYEKEE (reference sequence). The CDR3 loop spans 12 amino acids. The CDR3 DNA sequence: TGTGCCAGCAGATCGGACTGGAGCGAGCAGTACTTC. Its translation is CASRSDWSEQYF.

The rearrangement joins TRBV6-5 to TRBJ1-5, with a weak D call TRBD1 (6 bases). Germline CDR1 and CDR2: MNHEY and SVGAGI. Trimming took off 6 bases at V and 2 bases at J, with 14 bases between the two ends. This CDR3 is built from 15 residues. CDR3 amino acids: CASSNTGTGNQPQHF. The CDR3 DNA reads as TGTGCCAGCAGCAACACAGGGACGGGCAATCAGCCCCAGCATTTT.

This chain joins TRBV2 and TRBJ1-1, with D tentatively TRBD1 (6 bases). Germline CDR1 and CDR2: SNHLY and FYNNEI. Trimming shortened V by 6 bases and J by 0 bases, and 17 bases separated the two germline ends. This CDR3 spans 16 amino acids. The CDR3 DNA reads as TGTGCCAGCAGCCCAGCGGACAGTTTTATGAACACTGAAGCTTTCTTT. Its translation is CASSPADSFMNTEAFF.

The gene calls are TRBV30 and TRBJ1-4; a possible D gene is TRBD1 (6 bases). The V gene lost 3 bases and the J gene lost 12 bases, with 11 bases spanning the gap. Germline loops: CDR1 GTSNPN, CDR2 SVGIG (reference sequence). The CDR3 contains 11 residues. The CDR3 loop is CAWSQGMELFF. CDR3 sequence (DNA): TGTGCCTGGAGCCAGGGGATGGAACTGTTTTTT.

CDR3 in DNA: TGCGCCAGCAGCGTAACCGGGACAGGGGCCCTTACTAACTATGGCTACACCTTC. Amino acid sequence: CASSVTGTGALTNYGYTF. The gene calls are TRBV5-1 and TRBJ1-2; TRBD1 matches at 10 bases. Germline assignment: CDR1 SGHRS and CDR2 YFSETQ. This CDR3 has 18 residues. With V trimmed by 4 bases and J by 0 bases, 12 bases remained unmatched.

This chain joins TRBV5-1 and TRBJ2-7; D uncertain. This CDR3 comprises 13 residues. V lost 0 bases to trimming and J lost 3 bases, with 7 bases between them. Germline V gene data show CDR1 as SGHRS and CDR2 as YFSETQ. CDR3 loop: CASSLGDNYEQYF. For the CDR3, the DNA is TGCGCCAGCAGCTTGGGCGACAACTACGAGCAGTACTTC.